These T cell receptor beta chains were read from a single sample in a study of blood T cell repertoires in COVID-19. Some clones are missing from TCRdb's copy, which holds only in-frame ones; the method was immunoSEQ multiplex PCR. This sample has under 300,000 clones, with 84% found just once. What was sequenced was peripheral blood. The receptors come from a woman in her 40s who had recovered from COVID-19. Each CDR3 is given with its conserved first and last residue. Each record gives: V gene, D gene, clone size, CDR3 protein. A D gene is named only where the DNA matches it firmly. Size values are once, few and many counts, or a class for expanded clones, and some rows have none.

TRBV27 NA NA CATWGREDYGYTF
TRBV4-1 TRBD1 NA CASSQGQGYQPQHF
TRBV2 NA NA CASSEFGGSYNEQFF
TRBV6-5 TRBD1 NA CASRTDRVDYGYTF
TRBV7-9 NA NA CASSFSGSTEAFF
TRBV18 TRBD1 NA CASSGQGADQPQHF
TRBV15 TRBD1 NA CATSKGQGIMGELFF
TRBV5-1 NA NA CASSLPDNSPLHF
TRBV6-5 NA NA CARPGCTGELFF
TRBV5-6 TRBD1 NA CASSFGTGVETQYF
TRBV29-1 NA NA CSVTGHPEAFF
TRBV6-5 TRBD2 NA CASSLRLASYNEQFF
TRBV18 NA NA CASSMGENTEAFF
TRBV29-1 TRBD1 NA CSVDPMREQGSQYF
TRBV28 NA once CASSPRVVTEAFF
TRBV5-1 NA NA CASSGGGDGTNYGYTF
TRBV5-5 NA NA CASSWDLNYEQYF